The entry below gives a single T cell receptor beta chain sequence along with its context. Its antigen is unknown. This specimen belongs to a study of CD4 T cells in relation to SARS-CoV-2 and coronaviruses. Study-wide background: TCR beta CDR3s were sequenced after roughly nine-day antigen culture of PBMCs. Study results and limitations: Crossreactivity was assessed only for spike protein, not other viral proteins.

Unexposed donor CD4+ T cells date from 2011-2018, before the COVID-19 pandemic. After about 11 days of culture, CD4+ T cells were isolated. Cells permitting, SARS-CoV-2 S/N and four cold-coronavirus spikes were tested on unexposed-donor CD4+ T cells. The repertoire was sequenced with immunoSEQ multiplex PCR; TCRdb's copy has only in-frame clones and lacks some. The sample has 20,000 to 25,000 clones, about 75% seen once; the top ten hold around 12%. Trimming took off 0 bases at V and 8 bases at J, with 14 bases between the two ends. The CDR3 covers 14 residues. Looked up from germline, CDR1 is SGHRS and CDR2 is YFSETQ.

The chain recombines TRBV5-1 with TRBJ1-2, with D unclear. What was sequenced was CD4+ T cells from PBMCs, cultured in vitro. The clonotype originates from a human donor in good health. This chain's CDR3 is CASSLDWTGNGYTF. CDR3 nucleotides: TGCGCCAGCAGCTTGGATTGGACGGGGAACGGCTACACCTTC.